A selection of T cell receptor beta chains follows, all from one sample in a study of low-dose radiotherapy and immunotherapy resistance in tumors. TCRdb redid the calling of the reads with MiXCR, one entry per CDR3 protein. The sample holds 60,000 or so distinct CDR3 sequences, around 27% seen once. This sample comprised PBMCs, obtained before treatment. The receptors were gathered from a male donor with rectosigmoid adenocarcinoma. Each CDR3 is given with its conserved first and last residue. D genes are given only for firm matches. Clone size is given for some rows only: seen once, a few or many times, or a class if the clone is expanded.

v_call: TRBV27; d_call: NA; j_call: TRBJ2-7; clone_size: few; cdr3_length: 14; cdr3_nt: TGTGCCAGCAGTTTTATACAGGGATCGTCCGAGCAGTACTTC; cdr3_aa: CASSFIQGSSEQYF
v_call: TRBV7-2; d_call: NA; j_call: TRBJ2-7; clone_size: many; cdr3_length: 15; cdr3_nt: TGTGCCAGCAGCTCCCCTGGGCTTGCCTCCTACGAGCAGTACTTC; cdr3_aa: CASSSPGLASYEQYF
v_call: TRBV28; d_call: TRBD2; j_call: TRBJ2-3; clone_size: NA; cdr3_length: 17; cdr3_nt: TGTTCCAGCCATCCTGAGCGTCGGGGGGGACCGACAGATACGCAGTATTTT; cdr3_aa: CSSHPERRGGPTDTQYF
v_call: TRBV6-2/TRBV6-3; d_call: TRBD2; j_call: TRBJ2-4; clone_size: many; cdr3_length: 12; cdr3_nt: TGTGCCACCACCCGAGCGGGGAACATTCAGTACTTC; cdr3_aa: CATTRAGNIQYF
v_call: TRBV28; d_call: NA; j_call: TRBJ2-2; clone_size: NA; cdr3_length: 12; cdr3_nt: TGTGCCAGCAGTTTGAACACCGGGGAGCTGTTTTTT; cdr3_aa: CASSLNTGELFF
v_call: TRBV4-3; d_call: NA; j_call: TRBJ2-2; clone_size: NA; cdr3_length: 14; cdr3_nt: TGCGCCAGCAGCCAAGTGGTAGGGGCCGGTGAGCTGTTTTTT; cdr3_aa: CASSQVVGAGELFF
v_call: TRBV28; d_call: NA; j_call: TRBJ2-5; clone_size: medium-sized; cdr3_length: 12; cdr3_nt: TGTGCCAGTTTGAGGGGGAGAGAGACCCAGTACTTC; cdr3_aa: CASLRGRETQYF
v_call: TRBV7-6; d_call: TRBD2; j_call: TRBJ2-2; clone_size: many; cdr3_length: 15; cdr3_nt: TGTGCCAGCCTGAGCGGGGGGTTGAACACCGGGGAGCTGTTTTTT; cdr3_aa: CASLSGGLNTGELFF
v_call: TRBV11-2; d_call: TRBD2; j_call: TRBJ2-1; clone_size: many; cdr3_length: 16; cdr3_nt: TGTGCCAGCAGCTCCCGACTAGCGGGGCGCCCGGATGAGCAGTTCTTC; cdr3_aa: CASSSRLAGRPDEQFF
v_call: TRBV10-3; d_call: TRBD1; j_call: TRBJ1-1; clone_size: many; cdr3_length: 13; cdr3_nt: TGTGCCACCGGGACAGTCATGAACACTGAAGCTTTCTTT; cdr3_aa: CATGTVMNTEAFF
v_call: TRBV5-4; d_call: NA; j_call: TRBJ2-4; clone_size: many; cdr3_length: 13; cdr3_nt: TGTGCCAGTTATACCCGGGGACAAAACATTCAGTACTTC; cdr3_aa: CASYTRGQNIQYF
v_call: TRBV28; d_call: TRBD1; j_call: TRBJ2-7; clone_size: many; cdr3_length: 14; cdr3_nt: TGTGCCAGCAACCCGACAGGGATCCCCTACGAGCAGTACTTC; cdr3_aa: CASNPTGIPYEQYF
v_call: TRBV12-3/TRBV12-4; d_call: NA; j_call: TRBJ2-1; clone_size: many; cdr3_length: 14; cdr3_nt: TGTGCCACAGCGATCGCCGGCCCTCACAATGAGCAGTTCTTC; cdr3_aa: CATAIAGPHNEQFF
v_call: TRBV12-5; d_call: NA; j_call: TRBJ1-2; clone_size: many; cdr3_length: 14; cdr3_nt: TGTGCTAGTGGTTTGATGGGGACTCACTATGGCTACACCTTC; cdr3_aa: CASGLMGTHYGYTF
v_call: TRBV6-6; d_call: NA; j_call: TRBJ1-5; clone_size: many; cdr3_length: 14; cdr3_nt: TGTGCCAGCAGCTCGCGGGACACCAATCAGCCCCAGCATTTT; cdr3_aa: CASSSRDTNQPQHF
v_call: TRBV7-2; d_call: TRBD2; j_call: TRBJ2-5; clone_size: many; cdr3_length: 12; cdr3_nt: TGTGCCAGCAGCCCGGACACCCGGACTAGTTACTTC; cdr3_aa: CASSPDTRTSYF